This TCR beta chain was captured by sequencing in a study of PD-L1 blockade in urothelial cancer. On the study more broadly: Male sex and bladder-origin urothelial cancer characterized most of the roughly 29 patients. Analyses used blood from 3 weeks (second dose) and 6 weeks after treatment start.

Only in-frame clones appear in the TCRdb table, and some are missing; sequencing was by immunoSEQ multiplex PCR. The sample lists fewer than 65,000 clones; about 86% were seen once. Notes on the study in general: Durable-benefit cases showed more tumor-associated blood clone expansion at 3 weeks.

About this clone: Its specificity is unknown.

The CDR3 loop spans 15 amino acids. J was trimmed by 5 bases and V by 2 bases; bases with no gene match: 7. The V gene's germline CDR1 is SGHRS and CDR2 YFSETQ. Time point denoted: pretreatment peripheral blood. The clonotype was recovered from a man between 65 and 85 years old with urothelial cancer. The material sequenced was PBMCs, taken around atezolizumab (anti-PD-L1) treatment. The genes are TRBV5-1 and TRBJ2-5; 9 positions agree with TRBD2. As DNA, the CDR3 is TGCGCCAGCAGCTTACAGGGACTAGCTCGGGAGACCCAGTACTTC. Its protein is CASSLQGLARETQYF.